The 12 T cell receptor beta chains presented below share a single source sample, sequenced in a study of post-analysis software for immune sequencing data. Study findings and constraints: There were a few TRBV segments more frequent in patients than controls, and TRBV5-6, TRBV5-1 and TRBV20-1 were among them.

Their antigen targets remain unknown. Included in the TCR beta cDNA libraries were unique molecular identifiers. One entry per CDR3 protein results from TCRdb running MiXCR on the PCR reads. Of 750,000 to 950,000 distinct CDR3 sequences listed, roughly half are singletons. Sequencing input: blood. These receptors all stem from a girl under 18 with multiple sclerosis.

The V gene is TRBV15, the J gene TRBJ1-1; D perhaps matches TRBD1 (6 bases). V was trimmed by 10 bases and J by 1 base, leaving 19 bases between them. The CDR3 is made up of 15 amino acids. Germline CDR1 is LNHNV and CDR2 is YYDKDF (reference sequence). The CDR3 loop is CAISLGATPNTEAFF. The CDR3 nucleotides are TGTGCCATCAGTCTGGGGGCGACCCCGAACACTGAAGCTTTCTTT. The complete variable domain, with remaining parts taken from reference TRBV15 and TRBJ1-1, reads DAMVIQNPRYQVTQFGKPVTLSCSQTLNHNVMYWYQQKSSQAPKLLFHYYDKDFNNEADTPDNFQSRRPNTSFCFLDIRSPGLGDTAMYLCAISLGATPNTEAFFGQGTRLTVV.

The sample holds a few counts of this clonotype. The J gene is TRBJ2-6, the V gene TRBV10-3, with D possibly being TRBD1 (5 bases). Germline V gene sequence: CDR1 ENHRY, CDR2 SYGVKD. CDR3 length: 16 residues. Deletions cut 7 bases from V and 3 bases from J, with 16 bases between. The DNA of the CDR3 is TGTGCCATCAAGGCCAGGGCCTTAGGTGGGGCCAACGTCCTGACTTTC. This codes for CAIKARALGGANVLTF.

The CDR3 protein is CSVEEGQGRIQYF. In DNA form, the CDR3 reads TGCAGCGTTGAAGAGGGGCAGGGAAGGATTCAGTACTTC. This chain uses TRBV29-1 with TRBJ2-5, with a tentative D call TRBD1 (5 bases). Germline V lookup: CDR1 SQVTM, CDR2 ANQGSEA. With 0 bases removed from V and 11 bases from J, the gap between germline ends came to 16 bases. CDR3 length: 13 amino acids.

The V call is TRBV6-1, the J call TRBJ2-7, with D possibly matching TRBD1 (5 bases). This CDR3 is 13 amino acids long. In germline, CDR1 is MNHNS, CDR2 SASEGT. V lost 4 bases and J lost 0, with 7 bases in between. CDR3 coding DNA: TGTGCCAGCAGTGCCAGGGACTCCTACGAGCAGTACTTC. Translating gives CASSARDSYEQYF.

This clonotype has more than one count but fewer than ten. The rearrangement uses TRBV6-5 and TRBJ2-7, with 8 bases fitting TRBD2. Unmatched junction bases numbered 11, after V lost 2 bases and J lost 5 bases. CDR1 MNHEY and CDR2 SVGAGI come from the germline V gene. This CDR3 spans 16 amino acids. The DNA of the CDR3 is TGTGCCAGCAGTTACCAAAGTGCGGGGGGCGACCACGAGCAGTACTTC. Its protein is CASSYQSAGGDHEQYF.

The chain uses TRBV20-1 and TRBJ2-7; the D gene is possibly TRBD1 (5 bases). In germline, CDR1 is DFQATT, CDR2 SNEGSKA (reference sequence). The CDR3 length is 15 residues. Trimming cost V 3 bases and J 3 bases, with 18 bases left between them. CDR3 residues: CSARGHRGSDYEQYF. The DNA of the CDR3 is TGCAGTGCTAGGGGGCACCGTGGGTCCGACTACGAGCAGTACTTC.

The chain employs TRBV6-6 and TRBJ2-7; tentatively, D is TRBD1 or TRBD2 (5 bases each). Germline CDR1 reads MNHNY; CDR2 reads SVGAGI (reference sequence). The CDR3 has 12 residues. The ends were cut back, 10 bases at V and 7 bases at J, with 17 bases in the middle. The CDR3 sequence is CATGSSYNEQYF. CDR3 DNA: TGTGCCACAGGGAGCTCCTACAATGAGCAGTACTTC.

The rearrangement joins TRBV10-3 to TRBJ1-1, with TRBD1 as a possible D gene (6 bases). V was cut by 6 bases and J by 1 base, with 9 bases left in between. The CDR3 runs 13 residues. CDR1 is ENHRY and CDR2 is SYGVKD in the germline V gene. As DNA, the CDR3 is TGTGCCATCAGACGGGGACAGAACACTGAAGCTTTCTTT. It specifies CAIRRGQNTEAFF.

V and J are TRBV6-1 and TRBJ1-2; 7 nucleotides line up with TRBD1. The V gene end was trimmed by 6 bases and the J gene end by 2 bases; junction bases not matched to a gene: 6. CDR3 length: 14 residues. Germline CDR1 is MNHNS and CDR2 is SASEGT. The CDR3 loop reads CASSFPRGNYGYTF. CDR3 DNA: TGTGCCAGCAGCTTTCCCAGGGGGAACTATGGCTACACCTTC.

In this sample, this clonotype turned up a few times. The chain links TRBV7-2 to TRBJ2-5, with 8 bases identical to TRBD2. The end of the DNA is better explained by TRBJ2-7, so the J call may be wrong. Germline V gene lookup returns CDR1 SGHTA and CDR2 FQGNSA. The CDR3 totals 15 residues. CDR3 sequence: CASSLSGLGNYEQYF. As DNA, the CDR3 is TGTGCCAGCAGCTTATCGGGACTAGGGAACTACGAGCAGTACTTC.

This chain uses TRBV11-2 with TRBJ2-7, with 9 nucleotides matching TRBD1. The V and J ends lost 2 bases and 2 bases, in that order; junction bases with no gene match: 16. This CDR3 is 19 amino acids long. Germline V gene sequence: CDR1 SGHAT, CDR2 FQNNGV. The CDR3 region has the DNA TGTGCCAGCAGCTTACTGCCGCGGGGTACCGGGACAGGGACCTACGAGCAGTACTTC. It specifies CASSLLPRGTGTGTYEQYF.

This chain connects TRBV29-1 to TRBJ2-7; TRBD2 matches 9 bases. The junction had 8 bases not matched to a gene; V was cut back by 5 bases and J by 0 bases. In germline, CDR1 is SQVTM, CDR2 ANQGSEA. There are 15 residues in the CDR3. The CDR3 loop reads CSVYPGTSSSYEQYF. The CDR3, as DNA: TGCAGCGTTTATCCCGGGACTAGCAGCTCCTACGAGCAGTACTTC.